This note documents a single T cell receptor beta chain sequence. Its matching antigen is unknown. This entry belongs to a study of shared clonotypes between healthy human individuals. Points from the study as a whole: Across subsets, estimated richness was generally greater for naive than for memory populations. The expectation was that sequencing depth would affect clonotype sharing among donors. Sampling involved blood alone; tissue repertoires likely differ.

The assay used deep level. Produced via immunoSEQ multiplex PCR; TCRdb's table is partial and in-frame only. The sample carries 450,000 to 700,000 clones, nearly 97% recorded once. This CDR3 has 15 residues. The germline CDR1 and CDR2 sequences are GTSNPN and SVGIG (reference sequence). Selected positively for CCR7 and CD45RO-negative, naive CD8 cells excluded terminally differentiated effector memory CD45RA+ cells. The genes are TRBV30 and TRBJ2-5; D may match TRBD1 or TRBD2 (6 bases each). The J call could be wrong; TRBJ2-7 is a better fit for the DNA end. The receptor was derived from a woman aged 25 to 39 in good health. Sequencing was carried out using naive CD8+ T cells sorted from blood. The CDR3 nucleotides are TGTGCCTGGACGAAGGAATCGGGGGCAAGCTACGAGCAGTACTTC. Translated: CAWTKESGASYEQYF.